This T cell receptor beta chain was found in a study of blood T cell repertoires in COVID-19. In the study overall: Acute-phase and convalescent COVID-19 samples originated in the United States, Italy and Spain.

With 8 bases clipped from V and 5 bases from J, the junction kept 15 bases outside the gene matches. The CDR3 has 15 residues. Germline loops: CDR1 SNHLY, CDR2 FYNNEI. Produced via immunoSEQ multiplex PCR; TCRdb's table is partial and in-frame only. Among roughly 120,000 clones, 90% were seen once, and the ten largest hold 1.5% to 2%. This receptor was taken from a human donor with active COVID-19. The donor label of this sample is uncertain. V and J are TRBV2 and TRBJ2-7; TRBD1 aligns across 7 bases. The sequencing sample was made of peripheral blood. The DNA of the CDR3 is TGTGCCAGCCTCCTTTACCAGGGGGACCGGGACGAGCAGTACTTC. Translated: CASLLYQGDRDEQYF.